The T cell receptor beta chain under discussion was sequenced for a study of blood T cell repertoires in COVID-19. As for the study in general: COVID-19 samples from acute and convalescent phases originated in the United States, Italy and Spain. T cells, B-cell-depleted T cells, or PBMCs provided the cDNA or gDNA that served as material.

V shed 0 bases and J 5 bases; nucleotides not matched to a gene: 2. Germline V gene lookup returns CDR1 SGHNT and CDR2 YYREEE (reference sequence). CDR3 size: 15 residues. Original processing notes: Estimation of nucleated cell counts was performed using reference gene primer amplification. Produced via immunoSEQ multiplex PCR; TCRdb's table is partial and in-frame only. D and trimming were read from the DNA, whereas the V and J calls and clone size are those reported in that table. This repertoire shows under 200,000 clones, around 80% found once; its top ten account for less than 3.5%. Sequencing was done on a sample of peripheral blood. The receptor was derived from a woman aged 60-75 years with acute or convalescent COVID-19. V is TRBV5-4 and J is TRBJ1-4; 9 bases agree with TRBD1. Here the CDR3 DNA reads TGTGCCAGCAGCTTGGGACAGGGGGGAAATGAAAAACTGTTTTTT. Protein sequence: CASSLGQGGNEKLFF. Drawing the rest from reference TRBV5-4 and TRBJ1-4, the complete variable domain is ETGVTQSPTHLIKTRGQQVTLRCSSQSGHNTVSWYQQALGQGPQFIFQYYREEENGRGNFPPRFSGLQFPNYSSELNVNALELDDSALYLCASSLGQGGNEKLFFGSGTQLSVL.